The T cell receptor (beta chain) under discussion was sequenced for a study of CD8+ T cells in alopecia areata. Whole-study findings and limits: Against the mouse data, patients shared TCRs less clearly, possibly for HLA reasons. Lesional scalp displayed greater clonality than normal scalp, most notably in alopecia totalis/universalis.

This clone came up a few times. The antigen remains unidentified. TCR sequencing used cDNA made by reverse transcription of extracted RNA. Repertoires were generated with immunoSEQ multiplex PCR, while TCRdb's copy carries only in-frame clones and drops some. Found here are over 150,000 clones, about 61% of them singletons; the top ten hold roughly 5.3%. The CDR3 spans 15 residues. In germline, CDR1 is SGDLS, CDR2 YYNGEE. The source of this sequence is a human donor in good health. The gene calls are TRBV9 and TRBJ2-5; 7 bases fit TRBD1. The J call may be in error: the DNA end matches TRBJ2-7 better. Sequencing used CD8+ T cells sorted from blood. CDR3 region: CASSRQGRGNYEQYF. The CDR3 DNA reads TGTGCCAGCAGCAGACAGGGCAGGGGAAACTACGAGCAGTACTTC.